One and the same sample provided the 2 T cell receptor beta chains below, sequenced in a study of cytomegalovirus exposure and HLA in healthy donors. Amplification used 60 Vbeta primers and 13 Jbeta primers. Sequencing was performed with immunoSEQ multiplex PCR; in TCRdb, only in-frame clones are kept and a portion is missing. The sample has 150,000 or so clones; 60% to 80% are singletons. The sample taken for sequencing was PBMCs. The origin of the receptors is a male donor in good health and CMV-seronegative.

CDR3 DNA: TGTGCCAGCATAGGGACTAGCGTTCTTGGCACAGATACGCAGTATTTT. Its protein product is CASIGTSVLGTDTQYF. This sequence joins TRBV2 and TRBJ2-3, with 10 bases matching TRBD2. This CDR3 comprises 16 residues. CDR1 is SNHLY and CDR2 is FYNNEI in the germline V gene. V lost 7 bases, J lost 1 base, and 8 bases stayed unmatched.

The genes are TRBV4-1 and TRBJ2-3; 10 bases are shared with TRBD2. From germline, CDR1 is MGHRA and CDR2 YSYEKL. The CDR3 contains 17 residues. V shed 1 base and J 6 bases; nucleotides not matched to a gene: 10. The DNA for the CDR3 is TGCGCCAGCAGCCAAGTAGCCCTAGCGGGAGCGGGGGATACGCAGTATTTT. It specifies CASSQVALAGAGDTQYF.